The 7 T cell receptor beta chains below were found in one sample sequenced in a study of T cells in Graves' hyperthyroidism and ophthalmopathy. RNA transcripts provided the source from which TCR beta CDR3 regions were amplified. In the first-round RT-PCR of the TCR CDR3, the HTBI primer set was used. TCRdb called the multiplex PCR reads again in MiXCR, with one record for every CDR3 protein. The sample shows about 530,000 distinct CDR3 sequences, roughly 18% of them seen only once. Sequenced sample: blood. These receptor sequences come from a young woman with Graves' ophthalmopathy.

This clonotype appeared a few times. The chain uses TRBV19 and TRBJ2-7; tentative D call: TRBD1 (7 bases). CDR3 length: 15 residues. Germline CDR1 reads LNHDA; CDR2 reads SQIVND (reference sequence). V was clipped by 3 bases and J by 0 bases, with 12 bases between them. This chain's CDR3 is CASSIGGQSSYEQYF. The CDR3 coding sequence is TGTGCCAGTAGTATCGGGGGACAGAGCTCCTACGAGCAGTACTTC. Full variable domain (missing parts from reference TRBV19 and TRBJ2-7): DGGITQSPKYLFRKEGQNVTLSCEQNLNHDAMYWYRQDPGQGLRLIYYSQIVNDFQKGDIAEGYSVSREKKESFPLTVTSAQKNPTAFYLCASSIGGQSSYEQYFGPGTRLTVT.

Concerning this clonotype: A read error is possible here, since a much larger clone lies one base away. The chain employs TRBV27 and TRBJ1-4; 7 bases match TRBD1. Germline V gene sequence: CDR1 MNHEY, CDR2 SMNVEV (reference sequence). The CDR3 is made up of 16 amino acids. This CDR3 reads CAGSFSDRTRGEKLFF. DNA for the CDR3: TGTGCCGGCAGTTTCTCGGACAGGACCCGGGGTGAAAAACTGTTTTTT.

The rearrangement uses TRBV28 and TRBJ1-5, with 10 bases identical to TRBD1. This CDR3 comprises 15 residues. From germline, CDR1 is MDHEN and CDR2 SYDVKM. V shed 4 bases, J shed 3 bases, and the junction held 3 bases outside the gene matches. This CDR3 is CASSSGQGYNQPQHF. In nucleotides, the CDR3 is TGTGCCAGCAGTTCGGGACAGGGGTACAATCAGCCCCAGCATTTT.

This clonotype was seen more than once but under ten times. The chain links TRBV7-3 to TRBJ2-1; 12 positions match TRBD2. This CDR3 contains 14 residues. The junction had 3 bases not matched to a gene; V was cut back by 5 bases and J by 7 bases. Germline V gene lookup returns CDR1 SGHTA and CDR2 FQGTGA. The DNA of the CDR3 is TGTGCCAGCAGCATACTAGCGGGGGGTAATGAGCAGTTCTTC. It translates to CASSILAGGNEQFF.

This clonotype was counted only a few times. V usage is TRBV5-5 and J usage is TRBJ2-3, with D unresolved. Trimming cost V 0 bases and J 2 bases, with 10 bases left between them. The CDR3 has 15 amino acids. The germline gives CDR1 SGHKS, CDR2 YYEKEE (reference sequence). CDR3 in DNA: TGTGCCAGCAGCTTGGGTATGGCAGACACAGATACGCAGTATTTT. This translates into CASSLGMADTDTQYF.

This chain links TRBV9 with TRBJ2-7; perhaps TRBD2 as D (5 bases). Germline V lookup: CDR1 SGDLS, CDR2 YYNGEE. With 4 bases removed from V and 5 bases from J, the gap between germline ends came to 10 bases. The length of the CDR3 is 12 residues. Here the CDR3 reads CASSRDADEQYF. DNA of the CDR3: TGTGCCAGCAGCCGGGATGCCGACGAGCAGTACTTC.

This clonotype was counted ten times or more. This sequence joins TRBV29-1 and TRBJ2-5; a possible D gene is TRBD1 (5 bases). Germline CDR1 reads SQVTM; CDR2 reads ANQGSEA. Trimming left V 5 bases short and J 2 bases short, with 33 bases between. This CDR3 spans 20 amino acids. In DNA, the CDR3 is TGCAGCGTTTTTATCCTTGGTAGGGCCTGGGGCCTCCTTGGGCAAGAGACCCAGTACTTC. It is translated as CSVFILGRAWGLLGQETQYF.